Listed below are T cell receptor beta chains from one sample, sequenced in a study of cytomegalovirus exposure and HLA in healthy donors. Sequencing used immunoSEQ multiplex PCR; TCRdb keeps in-frame clones, though not all of them. The data hold some 140,000 clones, with over 60% observed a single time. Sequenced input: PBMCs. These TCRs come from a woman aged 55-69 years in good health and CMV-seronegative. Both conserved end residues are part of each CDR3.

>TRBV7-9|17
CASSLSRVGSMNTEAFF
>TRBV19|15
CASWGGRVRNQPQHF
>TRBV10-3|16
CAISESGTVSNQPQHF
>TRBV4-1|15
CASSQRTGVAYEQYF
>TRBV2|14
CASRTFRDNAEAFF
>TRBV5-1|15
CASSEGLAFTDTQYF
>TRBV23-1|14
CASTFDRDDTEAFF
>TRBV9|14
CASNLAGGMETQYF
>TRBV9|11
CASSPGYEQYF
>TRBV5-6|13
CASSHDNNYGYTF
>TRBV7-8|16
CASSPYGGANTGELFF
>TRBV11-1|14
CASSQGAGGNTIYF
>TRBV2|15
CASSRTEPNNSPLHF
>TRBV12-5|14
CASADRGPGVEQFF
>TRBV10-2|14
CASSRTSGGDTQYF
>TRBV19|17
CASSLLHRQGMNYGYTF
>TRBV4-1|15
CASSLGGTGIQPQHF